This entry describes one T cell receptor beta chain. The data were taken from a study of T cell repertoires in aging, cancer and after chemotherapy. Rearranged V-D-J TRB sequences were amplified with a mixed TRB-A/B primer pool. TCRdb used MiXCR to reprocess the multiplex PCR reads, holding one entry per CDR3 protein. In the table there are some 10,000 distinct CDR3 sequences, under 55% of which are singletons. The CDR3 runs 13 residues. The V end lost 7 bases, the J end lost 7 bases, and 16 bases lay between the germline ends. Per germline, CDR1 LNHDA and CDR2 SQIVND (reference sequence). The template was genomic DNA from peripheral blood, not RNA.

Sequences were obtained from blood. The sequence came from a human donor in good health. The rearrangement uses TRBV19 and TRBJ1-2; no clear D gene. As DNA, the CDR3 is TGTGCCAGTACCGTCGGTGGAATCGGTGGCTACACCTTC. It translates to CASTVGGIGGYTF.